Listed below are T cell receptor beta chains from one sample, sequenced in a study of blood T cells in healthy people across ages. TCRdb recomputed calls from the 5' RACE reads with MiXCR, one row per CDR3 protein. The table has about 1.5 million distinct CDR3 sequences, 42% seen once; the top ten hold under 5%. Material: blood. The receptor set was obtained from a woman aged 18-35 years in good health. Both conserved end residues are part of each CDR3. Each record gives: CDR3 protein, V gene, J gene.

CDR3: CASRPFSAGNNYGYTF
V: TRBV6-1
J: TRBJ1-2

CDR3: CASAFHPGQGETQYF
V: TRBV5-1
J: TRBJ2-7

CDR3: CASSFPGPYSNQPQHF
V: TRBV6-6
J: TRBJ1-5

CDR3: CASSQGKGSNYEQYF
V: TRBV4-2
J: .

CDR3: CASSKGNRAGELFF
V: TRBV2
J: TRBJ2-2

CDR3: CASSPVGAGLNTEAFF
V: TRBV7-9
J: TRBJ1-1

CDR3: CASSLGTSGDWPDTQYF
V: TRBV11-3
J: TRBJ2-3

CDR3: CASSLAGTAHYGYTF
V: TRBV27
J: TRBJ1-2

CDR3: CASSQDLTPPKNIQYF
V: TRBV4-3
J: TRBJ2-4

CDR3: CASRIRTSGAYNEQFF
V: TRBV6-6
J: TRBJ2-1

CDR3: CASSARQTRNDEQYF
V: TRBV9
J: .

CDR3: CASSLSVQGEKLFF
V: TRBV7-9
J: TRBJ1-4

CDR3: CASSTPPREQYF
V: TRBV28
J: TRBJ2-7